One and the same sample provided the 20 T cell receptor beta chains below, sequenced in a study of shared clonotypes between healthy human individuals. Naive CD8 cells were CD45RO-negative, positively selected for CCR7, excluding terminally differentiated effector memory CD45RA+ cells. This table comes from immunoSEQ multiplex PCR, and its TCRdb copy is limited to in-frame clones, with some not included. In the table there are about 580,000 clones, nearly 98% of which are singletons. The sequenced sample was naive CD8+ T cells sorted from blood. The receptors shown here come from a man aged 30-40 years in good health.

This rearrangement joins TRBV7-8 to TRBJ2-1; D is unresolved. Trimming left V 5 bases short and J 5 bases short, with 10 bases between. The CDR3 totals 13 residues. Germline V lookup: CDR1 SGHVS, CDR2 FQNEAQ. Here the CDR3 DNA reads TGTGCCAGCAGCCGCGTTTTGAACAATGAGCAGTTCTTC. Translated, it gives CASSRVLNNEQFF.

The chain couples TRBV5-1 to TRBJ2-5; weak D call: TRBD1 (6 bases). The DNA matches TRBJ2-7 better at its end, which makes the J call doubtful. The length of the CDR3 is 16 residues. CDR1 SGHRS and CDR2 YFSETQ come from the germline V gene. The CDR3 loop is CASSWSLGAPNYEQYF. CDR3 in DNA: TGCGCCAGCAGCTGGTCCTTGGGGGCCCCAAACTACGAGCAGTACTTC.

Here the CDR3 DNA reads TGTGCCAGCAGCACTACTAGCGGGCTGAACACCGGGGAGCTGTTTTTT. Translating it yields CASSTTSGLNTGELFF. The J gene is TRBJ2-2, the V gene TRBV2; 9 bases are a match to TRBD2. J gave up 1 base and V 6 bases, and 6 bases lay outside the gene matches. This CDR3 has 16 residues. Germline CDR1 reads SNHLY; CDR2 reads FYNNEI.

For this clone: In the same sample, other DNA sequences code for this CDR3. The chain links TRBV14 to TRBJ2-7; D uncertain. With 4 bases removed from V and 1 base from J, the gap between germline ends came to 2 bases. This CDR3 has 11 amino acids. Germline loops: CDR1 SGHDN, CDR2 FVKESK. Written as DNA, the CDR3 is TGTGCCAGCAGCCTTTCCTACGAGCAGTACTTC. This translates into CASSLSYEQYF.

In DNA, the CDR3 is TGTGCCAGCAGTGAACCCGTTGGTCTCTACGAGCAGTACTTC. The encoded protein is CASSEPVGLYEQYF. The V call is TRBV6-1, the J call TRBJ2-7, with D hard to call. The CDR3 has 14 residues. Trimming left V 2 bases short and J 3 bases short, with 11 bases between. The V gene's germline CDR1 is MNHNS and CDR2 SASEGT.

The chain employs TRBV5-1 and TRBJ2-1, with 12 bases matching TRBD2. The CDR3 covers 16 residues. The ends lost 0 bases at V and 7 bases at J; junction bases unmatched: 5. Germline V gene lookup returns CDR1 SGHRS and CDR2 YFSETQ. Written as DNA, the CDR3 is TGCGCCAGCAGCTTGGAGACTAGCGGGAGTATTAATGAGCAGTTCTTC. This translates into CASSLETSGSINEQFF.

About this clone: Other nucleotide sequences in the sample specify the same CDR3. The DNA of the CDR3 is TGTGCCACCAGCAGGGGGACGGGAGCCTACGAGCAGTACTTC. This gives the protein CATSRGTGAYEQYF. The rearrangement links TRBV15 to TRBJ2-7; possible D gene TRBD2, 6 bases. Germline CDR1 reads LNHNV; CDR2 reads YYDKDF (reference sequence). V was pared by 3 bases and J by 2 bases, with 11 bases between. The CDR3 is 14 residues long.

This chain joins TRBV5-4 and TRBJ2-7; D remains ambiguous. The V end lost 3 bases, the J end lost 0 bases, and 10 bases lay between the germline ends. The germline V gene encodes CDR1 SGHNT and CDR2 YYREEE (reference sequence). The CDR3 is 14 amino acids. The CDR3 protein is CASSSGVSSYEQYF. The CDR3 region has the DNA TGTGCCAGCAGCTCCGGCGTAAGCTCCTACGAGCAGTACTTC.

Remarks on this clone: Other DNA sequences from this sample encode an identical CDR3 as well. The J gene is TRBJ2-7, the V gene TRBV28; D might be TRBD1 or TRBD2, each matching 6 bases. V was cut by 3 bases and J by 2 bases, with 11 bases left in between. Looked up from germline, CDR1 is MDHEN and CDR2 is SYDVKM. There are 14 residues in the CDR3. The CDR3 bases are TGTGCCAGCAGTTTTAGGGGGGTTACCTACGAGCAGTACTTC. Translating gives CASSFRGVTYEQYF.

The gene calls are TRBV10-3 and TRBJ1-2; the D gene is possibly TRBD1 (6 bases). V dropped 0 bases and J dropped 5 bases, with 16 bases sitting between them. CDR1 is ENHRY and CDR2 is SYGVKD in the germline V gene. CDR3 length: 16 amino acids. The chain's CDR3 is CAISESSDRRLYGYTF. CDR3 in DNA: TGTGCCATCAGTGAGTCCTCGGACAGAAGGCTTTATGGCTACACCTTC.

CDR3: CASSVAGEVHEQFF. The CDR3 DNA reads TGTGCCAGCAGCGTAGCGGGAGAAGTCCATGAGCAGTTCTTC. The J gene is TRBJ2-1, the V gene TRBV9; D may be TRBD2 (6 bases). The germline V and J ends were trimmed by 0 bases and 8 bases, with 12 bases remaining between them. Germline lookup yields CDR1 SGDLS and CDR2 YYNGEE. This CDR3 spans 14 amino acids.

Regarding this clone: Other DNA sequences of this sample code for an identical CDR3. The chain is built from TRBV13 and TRBJ2-3, with 14 bases lining up with TRBD2. Germline-derived CDR1 and CDR2 are PRHDT and FYEKMQ (reference sequence). The CDR3 contains 16 residues. Germline trimming cut 4 bases from V and 3 bases from J; bases unmatched to any gene: 3. The CDR3 DNA reads as TGTGCCAGCAGCTCAAGGACTAGCGGGAGGACAGATACGCAGTATTTT. Its translation: CASSSRTSGRTDTQYF. The variable domain in full, completed from reference TRBV13 and TRBJ2-3, reads AAGVIQSPRHLIKEKRETATLKCYPIPRHDTVYWYQQGPGQDPQFLISFYEKMQSDKGSIPDRFSAQQFSDYHSELNMSSLELGDSALYFCASSSRTSGRTDTQYFGPGTRLTVL.

V usage is TRBV7-9 and J usage is TRBJ1-5; D gene uncertain. Germline CDR1 SEHNR, CDR2 FQNEAQ (reference sequence). V lost 5 bases, J lost 5 bases, and 13 bases lay in between. This CDR3 has 14 amino acids. CDR3 nucleotide sequence: TGTGCCAGCAGCAGTGCCAGTTGGGATCAGCCCCAGCATTTT. This gives the protein CASSSASWDQPQHF.

The chain has TRBV27 and TRBJ1-5; D might be TRBD1 (5 bases). This CDR3 has 18 amino acids. V was shortened by 5 bases and J by 4 bases, with 24 bases between the two germline ends. Per germline, CDR1 MNHEY and CDR2 SMNVEV (reference sequence). The CDR3 loop is CASSQNLIGDGLNQPQHF. The CDR3 DNA is TGTGCCAGCAGTCAAAATCTTATTGGGGACGGCCTGAATCAGCCCCAGCATTTT.

The rearrangement links TRBV5-6 to TRBJ2-7; 11 bases map to TRBD1. With V trimmed by 4 bases and J by 0 bases, 6 bases remained unmatched. The CDR3 consists of 16 residues. Germline lookup yields CDR1 SGHDT and CDR2 YYEEEE. CDR3 coding DNA: TGTGCCAGCAGCGTCGGGACAGGGGGACGCTCCTACGAGCAGTACTTC. It specifies CASSVGTGGRSYEQYF. The whole variable domain, remainder taken from reference TRBV5-6 and TRBJ2-7, is DAGVTQSPTHLIKTRGQQVTLRCSPKSGHDTVSWYQQALGQGPQFIFQYYEEEERQRGNFPDRFSGHQFPNYSSELNVNALLLGDSALYLCASSVGTGGRSYEQYFGPGTRLTVT.

The V gene is TRBV6-5, the J gene TRBJ2-7; D remains ambiguous. Per the germline V gene, CDR1 is MNHEY and CDR2 is SVGAGI. Trimming left V 9 bases short and J 2 bases short, with 14 bases between. The CDR3 is 13 residues long. The CDR3 here is CASSPTRAYEQYF. Written as DNA, the CDR3 is TGTGCCAGTTCCCCGACCCGGGCCTACGAGCAGTACTTC.

This rearrangement joins TRBV13 to TRBJ2-1; D gene ambiguous. The CDR3 spans 12 residues. CDR1 and CDR2 (germline): PRHDT, FYEKMQ (reference sequence). V lost 5 bases and J lost 9, with 11 bases in between. The CDR3 bases are TGTGCCAGCAGCCAAATTGCTGGTGAGCAGTTCTTC. Translation gives CASSQIAGEQFF. The entire variable domain, with the rest obtained from reference TRBV13 and TRBJ2-1, is as follows: AAGVIQSPRHLIKEKRETATLKCYPIPRHDTVYWYQQGPGQDPQFLISFYEKMQSDKGSIPDRFSAQQFSDYHSELNMSSLELGDSALYFCASSQIAGEQFFGPGTRLTVL.

The V call is TRBV4-3, the J call TRBJ2-7, with D maybe TRBD2 (5 bases). The CDR3 is made up of 15 amino acids. V was shortened by 4 bases and J by 2 bases, with 15 bases between the two germline ends. CDR1 LGHNA and CDR2 YSLEER come from the germline V gene. CDR3 coding DNA: TGCGCCAGCAGCCTTACACGGGGTCCGACCTACGAGCAGTACTTC. This gives the protein CASSLTRGPTYEQYF.

The chain carries TRBV6-1 and TRBJ2-7, with D maybe TRBD2 (5 bases). This CDR3 spans 14 amino acids. V lost 5 bases to trimming and J lost 2 bases, with 13 bases between them. CDR1 is MNHNS and CDR2 is SASEGT in the germline V gene. The CDR3 reads CASSFPGDTYEQYF. The CDR3 bases are TGTGCCAGCAGTTTCCCCGGGGATACCTACGAGCAGTACTTC.

The chain uses TRBV5-1 and TRBJ2-7; the D is unclear. Germline lookup yields CDR1 SGHRS and CDR2 YFSETQ. Deletions cut 2 bases from V and 4 bases from J, with 13 bases between. The CDR3 covers 14 residues. DNA for the CDR3: TGCGCCAGCAGCTTAAGGCAGACGAGTTACGAGCAGTACTTC. Its protein is CASSLRQTSYEQYF. Using reference TRBV5-1 and TRBJ2-7 for the parts outside the CDR3, the full variable domain is KAGVTQTPRYLIKTRGQQVTLSCSPISGHRSVSWYQQTPGQGLQFLFEYFSETQRNKGNFPGRFSGRQFSNSRSEMNVSTLELGDSALYLCASSLRQTSYEQYFGPGTRLTVT.